These 23 T cell receptor beta chains came from one sample sequenced in a study of early T cells in non-severe SARS-CoV-2 infection. From the 5' RACE reads, TCRdb called clonotypes with MiXCR, one entry per CDR3 protein. The sample has around 31,000 distinct CDR3 sequences; less than 10% are singletons. Sample: whole blood. The receptors were sampled from an adult who was a healthcare worker with PCR-confirmed SARS-CoV-2 infection or an uninfected control (not recorded which).

This clonotype came up many times. The J gene is TRBJ1-2, the V gene TRBV18, with D possibly being TRBD1 (5 bases). V lost 3 bases, J lost 8 bases, and 13 bases lay in between. The CDR3 length is 13 residues. Germline V CDR1 and CDR2: KGHSH, LQKENI. CDR3: CASSPDQGSGYTF. In DNA, the CDR3 is TGTGCCAGCTCACCGGATCAGGGAAGCGGCTACACCTTC.

The sample holds one count of this clonotype. A much bigger clone sits one base away, suggesting this may be a read error. The rearrangement links TRBV20-1 to TRBJ2-6, with D perhaps TRBD1 or TRBD2 (5 bases each). Germline V CDR1 and CDR2: DFQATT, SNEGSKA (reference sequence). CDR3 length: 15 residues. CDR3 amino acids: CSARPGTAGANVPTF. DNA of the CDR3: TGCAGTGCTAGACCCGGGACGGCTGGGGCCAACGTCCCGACTTTC.

The chain links TRBV12-3 or TRBV12-4 to TRBJ2-7; no definite D call. The V end lost 5 bases, the J end lost 7 bases, and 9 bases lay between the germline ends. This CDR3 has 11 residues. The CDR3 coding sequence is TGTGCCAGCAGTGCTATAGATGAGCAGTACTTC. It translates to CASSAIDEQYF.

This clonotype appeared many times. The CDR3 spells CSAILFGSKETQYF. CDR3 DNA: TGCAGCGCCATCCTTTTTGGGTCTAAAGAGACCCAGTACTTC. V gene TRBV29-1 combines with J gene TRBJ2-5; D not resolved. Germline values: CDR1 SQVTM, CDR2 ANQGSEA. This CDR3 has 14 amino acids. Trimming stripped 7 bases from V and 3 bases from J, with 18 bases between.

This clonotype appeared many times. The chain recombines TRBV12-5 with TRBJ1-1; tentative D call: TRBD1 (5 bases). Trimming removed 6 bases from V and 4 bases from J, with 12 bases in between. The CDR3 covers 13 residues. The germline V gene encodes CDR1 LGHNT and CDR2 FRNRAP. CDR3 loop: CASGGLGGTEAFF. The CDR3, as DNA: TGTGCTAGTGGGGGTCTTGGGGGCACTGAAGCTTTCTTT.

Ten or more counts support this clonotype. This rearrangement joins TRBV7-8 to TRBJ2-3; a possible D gene is TRBD2 (5 bases). V was cut by 3 bases and J by 14 bases, with 12 bases left in between. CDR1 SGHVS and CDR2 FQNEAQ come from the germline V gene. The CDR3 has 11 amino acids. CDR3: CASSLGRDWYF. For the CDR3, the DNA is TGTGCCAGCAGCTTGGGTCGGGATTGGTATTTT.

The chain has TRBV2 and TRBJ1-1; no clear D gene. The V gene's germline CDR1 is SNHLY and CDR2 FYNNEI. This CDR3 comprises 14 residues. The V and J ends lost 3 bases and 1 base respectively, with 9 bases between them. CDR3 amino acids: CASSERAANTEAFF. For the CDR3, the DNA is TGTGCCAGCAGTGAGCGGGCTGCGAACACTGAAGCTTTCTTT.

Written as DNA, the CDR3 is TGCAGTGCGGGCGATGAAAAACTGTTTTTT. This gives the protein CSAGDEKLFF. This chain uses TRBV20-1 with TRBJ1-4, with no clear D. Germline V gene sequence: CDR1 DFQATT, CDR2 SNEGSKA (reference sequence). This CDR3 comprises 10 residues. V was shortened by 6 bases and J by 6 bases, with 5 bases between the two germline ends.

This clonotype appeared many times. The chain has TRBV9 and TRBJ2-4; D unresolved. The CDR3 loop spans 13 amino acids. Germline CDR1 reads SGDLS; CDR2 reads YYNGEE. V was trimmed by 0 bases and J by 8 bases, leaving 9 bases between them. In DNA form, the CDR3 reads TGTGCCAGCAGCGTAGGTGTAGATCACATTCAGTACTTC. Translated, it gives CASSVGVDHIQYF.

This clonotype was counted many times. The V call is TRBV4-3, the J call TRBJ1-4, with D tentatively TRBD1 (6 bases). The germline V and J ends were trimmed by 3 bases and 3 bases, with 11 bases remaining between them. This CDR3 contains 15 residues. Germline-derived CDR1 and CDR2 are LGHNA and YSLEER. The CDR3 loop reads CASSQRGAANEKLFF. The CDR3 nucleotides read TGCGCCAGCAGCCAGAGGGGGGCGGCTAATGAAAAACTGTTTTTT.

This clonotype has only a few counts. It is unclear where the CDR3 begins or ends on the DNA, so no DNA is shown, and the CDR3 is as TCRdb lists it. The V and J genes are TRBV7-5 and TRBJ1-3; the D segment call TRBD1 is taken from the table without a DNA check. TRBV7-5 is a pseudogene locus. Termini included, the CDR3 measures 18 amino acids. The CDR3 is CISVSEARPTGEWNTIYF.

This chain uses TRBV12-3 or TRBV12-4 with TRBJ2-7; 7 bases line up with TRBD1. The ends lost 6 bases at V and 2 bases at J; junction bases unmatched: 10. This CDR3 comprises 15 residues. The CDR3 loop is CASSFGPTGAYEQYF. Written as DNA, the CDR3 is TGTGCCAGCAGCTTCGGACCTACAGGGGCCTACGAGCAGTACTTC.

In this sample, this clonotype turned up a few times. The gene calls are TRBV7-9 and TRBJ2-1; 7 bases are a match to TRBD1. This CDR3 is 13 amino acids long. V lost 5 bases to trimming and J lost 9 bases; unmatched junction nucleotides: 7. CDR1 and CDR2 from the germline V gene are SEHNR and FQNEAQ (reference sequence). CDR3 sequence (DNA): TGTGCCAGCAGCCTTACAGGGGCCGGTGAGCAGTTCTTC. Encoded protein: CASSLTGAGEQFF.

This clonotype was seen repeatedly, ten times or more. J is TRBJ2-5 and V is TRBV7-6, with D unresolved. Trimming removed 5 bases from V and 0 bases from J, with 13 bases in between. CDR3 length: 15 amino acids. Per germline, CDR1 SGHVS and CDR2 FNYEAQ. In DNA, the CDR3 is TGTGCCAGCAGCCCCTCATGGCAGCACCAAGAGACCCAGTACTTC. Its translation is CASSPSWQHQETQYF.

This clonotype was detected many times. The rearrangement links TRBV20-1 to TRBJ2-7; a weak D match, TRBD1 (5 bases). The CDR3 is 15 residues long. Germline V CDR1 and CDR2: DFQATT, SNEGSKA (reference sequence). V lost 0 bases, J lost 6 bases, and 18 bases lay in between. DNA for the CDR3: TGCAGTGCTAGAGATTTAGTCAGGGCCGGTTTCGAGCAGTACTTC. It encodes CSARDLVRAGFEQYF.

This clonotype was seen only a few times. The chain joins TRBV4-3 to TRBJ2-3, with D hard to call. Trimming took off 0 bases at V and 5 bases at J, with 3 bases between the two ends. CDR3 length: 12 residues. Germline V gene lookup returns CDR1 LGHNA and CDR2 YSLEER. CDR3 region: CASSQDLDTQYF. In DNA form, the CDR3 reads TGCGCCAGCAGCCAAGATCTAGATACGCAGTATTTT.

This clonotype has a count of ten or more. This chain joins TRBV12-5 and TRBJ1-5; unclear D gene. Per germline, CDR1 LGHNT and CDR2 FRNRAP. V shed 2 bases and J shed 3 bases, with 5 bases lying between them. The CDR3 has 13 residues. CDR3 protein: CASGLLNNQPQHF. CDR3 in DNA: TGTGCTAGTGGTTTGTTGAACAATCAGCCCCAGCATTTT.

This clonotype appeared many times. The rearrangement links TRBV7-9 to TRBJ1-4, with D unresolved. Trimming removed 1 base from V and 7 bases from J, with 4 bases in between. The V gene's germline CDR1 is SEHNR and CDR2 FQNEAQ (reference sequence). CDR3 size: 12 residues. CDR3 bases: TGTGCCAGCAGCTTAGGAGCTGAAAAACTGTTTTTT. Translating it yields CASSLGAEKLFF.

Many counts were recorded for this clonotype. The rearrangement links TRBV20-1 to TRBJ2-7; the match to TRBD1 covers 9 bases. The junction had 4 bases not matched to a gene; V was cut back by 4 bases and J by 3 bases. This CDR3 spans 13 amino acids. CDR1 DFQATT and CDR2 SNEGSKA come from the germline V gene (reference sequence). This CDR3 is CSANPDRGYEQYF. In DNA form, the CDR3 reads TGCAGTGCTAATCCGGACAGGGGCTACGAGCAGTACTTC.

This clonotype was seen a few times. This chain uses TRBV7-3 with TRBJ2-5; 12 bases are a match to TRBD2. J lost 6 bases, V lost 4 bases, and 12 bases had no gene match. CDR3 length equals 17 residues. The germline V gene encodes CDR1 SGHTA and CDR2 FQGTGA. This CDR3 is CASSSLGGLAGFQTQYF. The CDR3 DNA follows: TGTGCCAGCAGCTCCTTGGGGGGACTAGCGGGTTTTCAGACCCAGTACTTC.

This clonotype was picked up many times. The chain links TRBV7-6 to TRBJ2-3; D unclear. Germline-derived CDR1 and CDR2 are SGHVS and FNYEAQ. Trimming shortened V by 3 bases and J by 2 bases, and 0 bases separated the two germline ends. CDR3 size: 11 residues. As DNA, the CDR3 is TGTGCCAGCAGCTTCACAGATACGCAGTATTTT. Protein: CASSFTDTQYF.

This clonotype was found many times. This chain links TRBV29-1 with TRBJ2-3; 7 nucleotides line up with TRBD1. Germline values: CDR1 SQVTM, CDR2 ANQGSEA. With V trimmed by 4 bases and J by 3 bases, 1 base remained unmatched. The CDR3 extends over 12 amino acids. The chain's CDR3 is CSVVQGTDTQYF. DNA of the CDR3: TGCAGCGTTGTACAGGGGACAGATACGCAGTATTTT.

At least ten counts were recorded for this clonotype. The V gene is TRBV6-2 or TRBV6-3, the J gene TRBJ2-2; tentatively, D is TRBD1 (6 bases). The CDR3 loop spans 15 amino acids. Trimming shortened V by 7 bases and J by 4 bases, and 16 bases separated the two germline ends. The germline gives CDR1 MNHEY, CDR2 SVGEGT. The CDR3 spells CASTHSQGFTGELFF. DNA of the CDR3: TGTGCCAGCACGCACTCACAGGGATTCACCGGGGAGCTGTTTTTT.